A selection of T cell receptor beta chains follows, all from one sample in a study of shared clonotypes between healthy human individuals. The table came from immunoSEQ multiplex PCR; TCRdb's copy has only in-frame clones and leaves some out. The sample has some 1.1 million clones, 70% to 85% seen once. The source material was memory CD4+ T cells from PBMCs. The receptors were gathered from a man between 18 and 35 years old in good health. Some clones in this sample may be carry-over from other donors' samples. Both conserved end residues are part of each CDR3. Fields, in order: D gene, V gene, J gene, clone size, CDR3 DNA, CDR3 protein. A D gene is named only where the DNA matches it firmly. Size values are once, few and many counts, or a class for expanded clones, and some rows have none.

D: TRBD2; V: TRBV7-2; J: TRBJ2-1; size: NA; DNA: TGTGCCAGCAGCGAAAGACTAGCTTACAATGAGCAGTTCTTC; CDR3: CASSERLAYNEQFF
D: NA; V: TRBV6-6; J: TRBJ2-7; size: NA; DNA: TGTGCCAGCAGTTACTCGGTCTGGTACGAGCAGTACTTC; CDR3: CASSYSVWYEQYF
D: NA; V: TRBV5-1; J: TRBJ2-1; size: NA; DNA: TGCGCCAGCAGCTTGACAGCGGGCAGCTCCTACAATGAGCAGTTCTTC; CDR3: CASSLTAGSSYNEQFF
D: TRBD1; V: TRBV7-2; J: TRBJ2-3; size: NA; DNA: TGTGCCAGCAGCTTAGCAGGGGGCCCCAGCACAGATACGCAGTATTTT; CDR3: CASSLAGGPSTDTQYF
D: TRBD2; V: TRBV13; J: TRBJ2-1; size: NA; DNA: TGTGCCAGCAGCGCCCTTCTAGCGGGAGCGGACAATGAGCAGTTCTTC; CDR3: CASSALLAGADNEQFF
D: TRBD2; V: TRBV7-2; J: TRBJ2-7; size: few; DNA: TGTGCCAGCAGCTTACAGCCTAGCGGTTCCTACGAGCAGTACTTC; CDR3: CASSLQPSGSYEQYF
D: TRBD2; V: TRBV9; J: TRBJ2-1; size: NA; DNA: TGTGCCAGCAGTGTAATACCTAGCGGTTACAATGAGCAGTTCTTC; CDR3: CASSVIPSGYNEQFF
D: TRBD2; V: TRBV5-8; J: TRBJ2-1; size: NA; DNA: TGTGCCAGCAGCTTGAGGCCAGCGGGAGGCGGTGACAATGAGCAGTTCTTC; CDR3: CASSLRPAGGGDNEQFF
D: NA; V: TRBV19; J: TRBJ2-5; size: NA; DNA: TGTGCCAGTAGTTTGGACATGCCGGGTACCCAGTACTTC; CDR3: CASSLDMPGTQYF
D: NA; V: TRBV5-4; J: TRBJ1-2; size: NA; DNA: TGTGCCAGCAGCCGGAGGGGGGAGGGCAACTATGGCTACACCTTC; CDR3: CASSRRGEGNYGYTF
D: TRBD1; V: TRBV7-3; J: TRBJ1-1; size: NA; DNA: TGTGCCAGCAGCCTCCAGGGGGAATTCACTGAAGCTTTCTTT; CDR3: CASSLQGEFTEAFF
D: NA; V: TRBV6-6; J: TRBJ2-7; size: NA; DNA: TGTGCCAGCAGTCGACTAGGAAGCTCCTACGAGCAGTACTTC; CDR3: CASSRLGSSYEQYF
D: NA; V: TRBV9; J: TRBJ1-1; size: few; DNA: TGTGCCAGCAGCGTAGCTATGAACACTGAAGCTTTCTTT; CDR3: CASSVAMNTEAFF
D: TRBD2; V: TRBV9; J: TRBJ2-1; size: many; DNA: TGTGCCAGCAGCGTTCTGGGACTAGCGGGTAACAATGAGCAGTTCTTC; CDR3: CASSVLGLAGNNEQFF
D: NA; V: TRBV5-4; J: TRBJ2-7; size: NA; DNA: TGTGCCAGCAGCTTAGCGGGTAGGGACGAGCAGTACTTC; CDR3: CASSLAGRDEQYF
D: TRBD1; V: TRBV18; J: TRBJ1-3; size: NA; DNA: TGTGCCAGCGCTGGGACAGGTGGAAACACCATATATTTT; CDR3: CASAGTGGNTIYF
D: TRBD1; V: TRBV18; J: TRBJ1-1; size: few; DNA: TGTGCCAGCTCTTTGGGACAGGGGAACACTGAAGCTTTCTTT; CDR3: CASSLGQGNTEAFF
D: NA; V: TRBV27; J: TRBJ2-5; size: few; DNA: TGTGCCAGCAGGGGTCTGGAGACCCAGTACTTC; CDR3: CASRGLETQYF
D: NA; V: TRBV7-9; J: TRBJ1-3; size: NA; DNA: TGTGCCAGCAGCTTATCTGCCCCTGGAAACACCATATATTTT; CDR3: CASSLSAPGNTIYF
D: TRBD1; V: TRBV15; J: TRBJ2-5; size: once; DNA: TGTGCCACCAGCAGAGACACAGGGGCCCAGTACTTC; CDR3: CATSRDTGAQYF
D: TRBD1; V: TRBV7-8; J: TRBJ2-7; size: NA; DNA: TGTGCCAGCAGCTTTTCCCGACAGGGCGAGCAGTACTTC; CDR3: CASSFSRQGEQYF
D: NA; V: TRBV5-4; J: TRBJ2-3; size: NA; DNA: TGTGCCAGCAGCCTGGCCCCTCCCGATACGCAGTATTTT; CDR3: CASSLAPPDTQYF
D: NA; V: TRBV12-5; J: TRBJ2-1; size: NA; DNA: TGTGCTAGTGGCTGGGGGTACAATGAGCAGTTCTTC; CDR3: CASGWGYNEQFF
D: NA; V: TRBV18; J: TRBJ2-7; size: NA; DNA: TGTGCCAGCTCATCTAACACGGGACCGGGCTACGAGCAGTACTTC; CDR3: CASSSNTGPGYEQYF
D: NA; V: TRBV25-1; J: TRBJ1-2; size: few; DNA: TGTGCCAGCAGCCACGGTGGCACAGGGAACTATGGCTACACCTTC; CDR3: CASSHGGTGNYGYTF
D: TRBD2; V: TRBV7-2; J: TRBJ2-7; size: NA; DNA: TGTGCCAGCAGCTTAGACATGACTAGCGAACTCTACGAGCAGTACTTC; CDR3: CASSLDMTSELYEQYF
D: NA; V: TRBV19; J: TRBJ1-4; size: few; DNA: TGTGCCAGTAGTATGGGACACGAGGAAAAACTGTTTTTT; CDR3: CASSMGHEEKLFF
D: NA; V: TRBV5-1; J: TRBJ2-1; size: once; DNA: TGCGCCAGCAGCTTAGCCCTCGGGGATGAGCAGTTCTTC; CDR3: CASSLALGDEQFF
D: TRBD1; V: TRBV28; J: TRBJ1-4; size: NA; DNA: TGTGCCAGCAGTTTACCGCCGGGACAGGCGGATGAAAAACTGTTTTTT; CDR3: CASSLPPGQADEKLFF
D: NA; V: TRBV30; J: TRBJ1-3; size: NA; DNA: TGTGCCTCCGTTAAAAAAATTGGAAACACCATATATTTT; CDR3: CASVKKIGNTIYF
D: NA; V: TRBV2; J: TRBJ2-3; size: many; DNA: TGTGCCAGCCTTCTCCTGGCTAGAACCACAGATACGCAGTATTTT; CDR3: CASLLLARTTDTQYF
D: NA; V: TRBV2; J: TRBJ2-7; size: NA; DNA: TGTGCCAGCAGTTTCCTCCGCTACTCACCCTACGAGCAGTACTTC; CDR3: CASSFLRYSPYEQYF
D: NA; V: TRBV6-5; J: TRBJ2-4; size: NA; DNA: TGTGCCAGCAGTTCCCGGAGGGGCGGGGACATTCAGTACTTC; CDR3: CASSSRRGGDIQYF
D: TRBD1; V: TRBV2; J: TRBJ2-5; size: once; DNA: TGTGCCAGCACGGGACAGGGGTTGAGGACGGAGACCCAGTACTTC; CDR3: CASTGQGLRTETQYF
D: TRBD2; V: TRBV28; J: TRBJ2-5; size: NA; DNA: TGTGCCAGCAGTTCCCCGTGGGCGGGAGGTTTGGAGACCCAGTACTTC; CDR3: CASSSPWAGGLETQYF
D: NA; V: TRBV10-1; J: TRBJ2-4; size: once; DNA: TGCGCCAGCACCAAACTAGTATTCTTC; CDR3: CASTKLVFF
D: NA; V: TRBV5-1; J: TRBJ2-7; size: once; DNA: TGCGCCAGCAGCCTACGGGTTGGAAAAGACTACGAGCAGTACTTC; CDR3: CASSLRVGKDYEQYF
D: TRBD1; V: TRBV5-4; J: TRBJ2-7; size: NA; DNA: TGTGCCAGCAGCCTCCGACAGGGGCACTACGAGCAGTACTTC; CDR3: CASSLRQGHYEQYF
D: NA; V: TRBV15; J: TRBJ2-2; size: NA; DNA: TGTGCCACCAGCAGAGTTCTAATGGCAGGGGAGCTGTTTTTT; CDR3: CATSRVLMAGELFF
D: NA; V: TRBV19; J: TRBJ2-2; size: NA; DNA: TGTGCCAGTAGGGCTCGAGGCGGGGAGCTGTTTTTT; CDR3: CASRARGGELFF
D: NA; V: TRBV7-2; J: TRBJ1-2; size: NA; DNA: TGTGCCAGCAGCTCTATGACCTATGGCTACACCTTC; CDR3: CASSSMTYGYTF
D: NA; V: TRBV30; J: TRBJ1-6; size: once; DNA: TGTGCCTGGAGTCCTCGTGACAGGACTTATAATTCACCCCTCCACTTT; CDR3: CAWSPRDRTYNSPLHF
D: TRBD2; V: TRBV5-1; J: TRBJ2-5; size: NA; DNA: TGCGCCAGCAGCCCCGGACTAGCGGGAGTTGGGACACAAGAGACCCAGTACTTC; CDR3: CASSPGLAGVGTQETQYF
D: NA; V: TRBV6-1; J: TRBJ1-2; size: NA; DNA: TGTGCCAGCAGTGAAGTTGGGTCCAGTTACACCTTC; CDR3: CASSEVGSSYTF